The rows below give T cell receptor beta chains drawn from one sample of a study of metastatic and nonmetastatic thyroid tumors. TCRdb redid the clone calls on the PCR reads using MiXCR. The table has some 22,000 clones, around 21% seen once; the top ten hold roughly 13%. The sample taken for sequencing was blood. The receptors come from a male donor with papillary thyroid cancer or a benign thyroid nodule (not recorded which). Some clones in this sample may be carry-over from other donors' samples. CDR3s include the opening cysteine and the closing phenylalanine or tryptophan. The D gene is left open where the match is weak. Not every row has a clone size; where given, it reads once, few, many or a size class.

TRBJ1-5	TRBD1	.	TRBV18	CASSPTGTLEPQHF	TGTGCCAGCTCACCGACAGGGACGCTGGAGCCCCAGCATTTT
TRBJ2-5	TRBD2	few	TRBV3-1	CASSQGSGTGGETQYF	TGTGCCAGCAGCCAAGGTAGCGGGACGGGTGGGGAGACCCAGTACTTC
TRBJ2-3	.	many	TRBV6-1	CASGGRTSTDTQYF	TGTGCCAGCGGGGGGAGGACTAGCACAGATACGCAGTATTTT
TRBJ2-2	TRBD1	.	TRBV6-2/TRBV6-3	CASTYRGSVNTGELFF	TGTGCCAGCACCTACAGGGGCTCCGTGAACACCGGGGAGCTGTTTTTT
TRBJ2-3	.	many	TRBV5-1	CASSFGGGATDTQYF	TGCGCCAGCAGCTTTGGTGGGGGAGCAACAGATACGCAGTATTTT
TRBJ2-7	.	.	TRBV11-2	CASSLGTSLEQYF	TGTGCCAGCAGCCTAGGGACAAGCCTAGAGCAGTACTTC
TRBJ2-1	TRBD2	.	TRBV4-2	CASSPWTSRPNEQFF	TGTGCCAGCAGCCCCTGGACTAGCAGACCCAATGAGCAGTTCTTC
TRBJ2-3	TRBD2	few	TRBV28	CATFGLAGGHTQYF	TGTGCCACCTTTGGACTAGCGGGAGGACATACGCAGTATTTT
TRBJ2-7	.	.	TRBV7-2	CASSTGPNREQYF	TGTGCCAGCAGCACAGGGCCCAATCGAGAGCAGTACTTC
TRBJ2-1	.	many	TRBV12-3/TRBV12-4	CASSPGTSYNEQFF	TGTGCCAGCAGCCCCGGGACGTCGTACAATGAGCAGTTCTTC
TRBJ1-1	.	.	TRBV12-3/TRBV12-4	CASSRATGEAFF	TGTGCCAGCAGTCGAGCTACAGGGGAAGCTTTCTTT
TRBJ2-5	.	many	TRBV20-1	CSARNEETQYF	TGCAGTGCTAGAAATGAGGAGACCCAGTACTTC
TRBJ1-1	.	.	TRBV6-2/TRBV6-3	CASSYRAGYLSPAYTEAFF	TGTGCCAGCAGTTACAGGGCAGGGTACCTCAGCCCAGCCTACACTGAAGCTTTCTTT
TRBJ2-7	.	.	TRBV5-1	CASSLAGNSYEQYF	TGCGCCAGCAGCTTGGCAGGCAACTCCTACGAGCAGTACTTC
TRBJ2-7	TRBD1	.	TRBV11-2	CASSRRWDRPYEQYF	TGTGCCAGCAGCCGGAGGTGGGACAGACCCTACGAGCAGTACTTC
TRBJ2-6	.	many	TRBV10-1	CASSEATGPGANVLTF	TGCGCCAGCAGTGAGGCCACAGGGCCTGGGGCCAACGTCCTGACTTTC
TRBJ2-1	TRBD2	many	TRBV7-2	CASSLVASGRNEQFF	TGTGCCAGCAGCTTAGTGGCTAGCGGGAGAAATGAGCAGTTCTTC
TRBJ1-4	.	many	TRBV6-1	CASSKEGPPLEEKLFF	TGTGCCAGCAGTAAGGAAGGCCCGCCACTTGAGGAAAAACTGTTTTTT
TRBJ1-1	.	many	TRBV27	CASQFHMNTEAFF	TGTGCCAGTCAATTTCATATGAACACTGAAGCTTTCTTT
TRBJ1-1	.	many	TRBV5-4	CASSSGGVTEAFF	TGTGCCAGCAGCTCTGGAGGTGTCACTGAAGCTTTCTTT
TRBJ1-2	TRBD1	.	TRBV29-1	CSVVWGTAGYTF	TGCAGCGTTGTGTGGGGGACAGCCGGCTACACCTTC
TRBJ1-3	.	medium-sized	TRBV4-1	CASSQRTGSGNTIYF	TGCGCCAGCAGCCAAAGGACGGGCTCTGGAAACACCATATATTTT
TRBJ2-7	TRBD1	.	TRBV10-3	CAISDTGTGLLKRDYEQYF	TGTGCCATCAGTGACACCGGGACAGGGCTCTTGAAGAGGGACTACGAGCAGTACTTC
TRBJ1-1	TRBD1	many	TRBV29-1	CSVSASPDREGFTEAFF	TGCAGCGTCTCTGCAAGTCCGGACAGGGAGGGTTTCACTGAAGCTTTCTTT
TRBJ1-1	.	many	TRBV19	CATDGGVDTEAFF	TGTGCCACCGATGGGGGGGTAGATACTGAAGCTTTCTTT
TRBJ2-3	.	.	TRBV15	CATSREAAGTDTQYF	TGTGCCACCAGCAGAGAGGCGGCAGGGACAGATACGCAGTATTTT
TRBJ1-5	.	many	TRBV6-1	CASSEIRGVGNQPQHF	TGTGCCAGCAGTGAAATCAGGGGAGTAGGTAATCAGCCCCAGCATTTT
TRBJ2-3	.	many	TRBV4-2	CASRGTGRTSTDTQYF	TGTGCCAGCAGGGGTACGGGACGCACAAGCACAGATACGCAGTATTTT
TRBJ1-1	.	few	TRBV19	CASSKTVLTEAFF	TGTGCCAGTAGCAAGACAGTGCTGACTGAAGCTTTCTTT
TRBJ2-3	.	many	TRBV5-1	CASSLVQNTDTQYF	TGCGCCAGCAGCTTGGTTCAGAACACAGATACGCAGTATTTT
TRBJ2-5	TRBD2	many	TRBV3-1	CASSLREGSETQYF	TGTGCCAGCAGCCTGCGGGAGGGGTCGGAGACCCAGTACTTC
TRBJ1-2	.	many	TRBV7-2	CASSPTSGNYGYTF	TGTGCCAGCAGCCCAACGTCGGGCAACTATGGCTACACCTTC
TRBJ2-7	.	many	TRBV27	CASSYLQVGYERYF	TGTGCCAGCAGTTATTTACAGGTGGGCTACGAGCGGTACTTC
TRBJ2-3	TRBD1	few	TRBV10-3	CATGQGDTDTQYF	TGTGCCACAGGACAGGGTGACACAGATACGCAGTATTTT
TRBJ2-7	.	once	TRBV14	CASIPRTRGYEQYF	TGTGCCAGCATCCCTCGTACCCGTGGCTACGAGCAGTACTTC
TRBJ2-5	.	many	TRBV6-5	CASSYSRAWETQYF	TGTGCCAGCAGTTACTCGCGCGCCTGGGAGACCCAGTACTTC
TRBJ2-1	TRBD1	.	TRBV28	CASGLQGATYNEQFF	TGTGCCAGCGGTTTACAGGGGGCAACCTACAATGAGCAGTTCTTC
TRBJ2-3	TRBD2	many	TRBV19	CASSIDRNRRETQYF	TGTGCCAGTAGTATAGATCGAAACCGGCGGGAGACGCAGTATTTT
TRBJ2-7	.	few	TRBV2	CAGSVGVSGVDEQYF	TGTGCCGGCAGTGTGGGGGTTTCGGGAGTTGACGAGCAGTACTTC
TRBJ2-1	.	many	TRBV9	CASSVAGAYNEQFF	TGTGCCAGCAGCGTAGCGGGAGCCTACAATGAGCAGTTCTTC
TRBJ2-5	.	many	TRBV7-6	CASSLDQGWETQYF	TGTGCCAGCAGCTTAGATCAGGGATGGGAGACCCAGTACTTC
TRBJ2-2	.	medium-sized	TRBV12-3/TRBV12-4	CASSFTETLTGELFF	TGTGCCAGCAGTTTCACCGAGACGCTTACCGGGGAGCTGTTTTTT
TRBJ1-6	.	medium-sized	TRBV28	CASSFGTGNSPLHF	TGTGCCAGCAGTTTTGGGACGGGAAATTCACCCCTCCACTTT
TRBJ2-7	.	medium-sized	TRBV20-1	CSADFPSRSSYEQYF	TGCAGTGCGGACTTCCCTAGCCGGAGCTCCTACGAGCAGTACTTC
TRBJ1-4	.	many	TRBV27	CASSSSGLGEKLFF	TGTGCCAGCAGTTCATCAGGGCTGGGTGAAAAACTGTTTTTT
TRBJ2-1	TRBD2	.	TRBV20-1	CSASPGTSGITRGNEQFF	TGCAGTGCTAGCCCCGGGACTAGCGGGATAACCAGAGGCAATGAGCAGTTCTTC
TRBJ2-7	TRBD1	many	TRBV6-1	CASSSRQGATYEQYF	TGTGCCAGCAGTTCCCGACAGGGGGCCACCTACGAGCAGTACTTC
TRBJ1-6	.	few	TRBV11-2	CASSFGWGGVASPLHF	TGTGCCAGCAGCTTTGGTTGGGGCGGAGTAGCTTCACCCCTCCACTTT
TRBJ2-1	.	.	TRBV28	CASTLQVPYNEQFF	TGTGCCAGCACCCTTCAGGTCCCCTACAATGAGCAGTTCTTC
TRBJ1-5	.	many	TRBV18	CASSLSAGQNQPQHF	TGTGCCAGCTCACTGTCAGCCGGACAGAATCAGCCCCAGCATTTT
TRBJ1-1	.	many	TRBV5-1	CASSLALGNTEAFF	TGCGCCAGCAGCTTGGCGCTCGGGAACACTGAAGCTTTCTTT
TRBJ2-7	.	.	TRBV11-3	CASSLVESGEQYF	TGTGCCAGCAGCTTAGTGGAGTCTGGGGAGCAGTACTTC
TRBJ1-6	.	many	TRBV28	CASSSAGAFNSPLHF	TGTGCCAGCAGTTCTGCGGGGGCGTTTAATTCACCCCTCCACTTT
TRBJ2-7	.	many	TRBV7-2	CASSLASGRVHEQYF	TGTGCCAGCAGCTTAGCTTCGGGCAGGGTGCACGAGCAGTACTTC